What follows are 17 T cell receptor beta chains derived from one specimen sequenced in a study of cytomegalovirus exposure and HLA in healthy donors. 60 Vbeta and 13 Jbeta primers were used in PCR. TCRdb's table, derived via immunoSEQ multiplex PCR, lists solely in-frame clones and lacks some. The sample includes about 160,000 clones, about 80% of them seen just once. What was sequenced was PBMCs. These receptors were obtained from a girl aged 5-17 years in good health and CMV-seropositive.

V and J are TRBV5-5 and TRBJ1-1; possibly TRBD1 for D (5 bases). CDR3 length equals 13 residues. The V end was cut by 3 bases, the J end by 1 base, with 7 bases between. Germline CDR1 is SGHKS and CDR2 is YYEKEE (reference sequence). The CDR3 spells CASSWGENTEAFF. CDR3 in DNA: TGTGCCAGCAGCTGGGGGGAGAACACTGAAGCTTTCTTT.

The chain joins TRBV5-6 to TRBJ1-1, with 10 positions matching TRBD1. Per germline, CDR1 SGHDT and CDR2 YYEEEE. With V trimmed by 4 bases and J by 1 base, 4 bases remained unmatched. The CDR3 loop spans 15 amino acids. CDR3 DNA: TGTGCCAGCAGCGGGGGGGACAGGGGGAACACTGAAGCTTTCTTT. This sequence encodes CASSGGDRGNTEAFF.

The chain recombines TRBV6-1 with TRBJ1-5; 8 bases are a match to TRBD1. Losses at the gene ends were 6 bases for V and 5 bases for J; bases not matched to a gene: 9. CDR1 MNHNS and CDR2 SASEGT come from the germline V gene. The length of the CDR3 is 15 residues. CDR3 coding DNA: TGTGCCAGCAGAGTAGACAGGGGAGGCCATCAGCCCCAGCATTTT. Its protein is CASRVDRGGHQPQHF.

The chain carries TRBV7-9 and TRBJ1-1, with D possibly being TRBD1 (5 bases). Per the germline V gene, CDR1 is SEHNR and CDR2 is FQNEAQ (reference sequence). The CDR3 has 11 amino acids. The ends were cut back, 4 bases at V and 10 bases at J, with 10 bases in the middle. The DNA of the CDR3 is TGTGCCAGCAGCTCGGGGGTCGGAGCTTTCTTT. Protein product: CASSSGVGAFF.

The rearrangement uses TRBV16 and TRBJ1-5; D may be TRBD1 (6 bases). The V gene's germline CDR1 is KGHSY and CDR2 FQNENV. The V end lost 0 bases, the J end lost 2 bases, and 11 bases lay between the germline ends. This CDR3 is 16 amino acids long. This chain's CDR3 is CASSQSYRAGNQPQHF. The CDR3 DNA is TGTGCCAGCAGCCAATCCTACAGGGCGGGCAATCAGCCCCAGCATTTT.

The rearrangement links TRBV18 to TRBJ2-3, with 7 bases aligning to TRBD2. This CDR3 has 15 residues. V shed 0 bases and J 2 bases; nucleotides not matched to a gene: 2. Germline CDR1 KGHSH, CDR2 LQKENI. The CDR3 coding sequence is TGTGCCAGCTCACCACCGGGACTACCCACAGATACGCAGTATTTT. This encodes CASSPPGLPTDTQYF.

For the CDR3, the DNA is TGTGCCAGCAGGCATCGACAGGGGCGCGGGGACTACGAGCAGTACTTC. This encodes CASRHRQGRGDYEQYF. V gene TRBV28 combines with J gene TRBJ2-7; 8 positions match TRBD1. J lost 3 bases, V lost 6 bases, and 13 bases had no gene match. Germline lookup yields CDR1 MDHEN and CDR2 SYDVKM. This CDR3 has 16 amino acids. The complete variable domain, with remaining parts taken from reference TRBV28 and TRBJ2-7, reads DVKVTQSSRYLVKRTGEKVFLECVQDMDHENMFWYRQDPGLGLRLIYFSYDVKMKEKGDIPEGYSVSREKKERFSLILESASTNQTSMYLCASRHRQGRGDYEQYFGPGTRLTVT.

The gene calls are TRBV4-1 and TRBJ1-1; no firm D call. V was trimmed by 4 bases and J by 1 base, leaving 10 bases between them. CDR1 is MGHRA, CDR2 YSYEKL, per germline. This CDR3 is built from 14 residues. CDR3 coding DNA: TGCGCCAGCAGCCCCTATGCAGGGAACACTGAAGCTTTCTTT. This codes for CASSPYAGNTEAFF.

This clone is a singleton in its sample. The chain has TRBV19 and TRBJ2-6, with TRBD2 matching 10 bases. Germline V gene lookup returns CDR1 LNHDA and CDR2 SQIVND (reference sequence). J gave up 0 bases and V 4 bases, and 6 bases lay outside the gene matches. The CDR3 contains 18 residues. The CDR3 sequence: CASSTTLAGYSGANVLTF. DNA of the CDR3: TGTGCCAGTAGTACCACACTAGCGGGGTACTCTGGGGCCAACGTCCTGACTTTC.

CDR3 loop: CASRTGGANTGELFF. DNA for the CDR3: TGTGCCAGCCGGACGGGGGGCGCAAACACCGGGGAGCTGTTTTTT. This sequence joins TRBV27 and TRBJ2-2, with D possibly TRBD2 on 7 matching bases. The CDR3 has 15 residues. The V and J ends lost 8 bases and 2 bases respectively, with 15 bases between them. CDR1 is MNHEY, CDR2 SMNVEV, per germline (reference sequence).

The chain is built from TRBV9 and TRBJ1-2; TRBD1 matches at 9 bases. There are 14 residues in the CDR3. With 0 bases clipped from V and 7 bases from J, the junction kept 4 bases outside the gene matches. Germline CDR1 and CDR2: SGDLS and YYNGEE. The CDR3 region has the DNA TGTGCCAGCAGCGTAGAACAGGGGGCTGGTGGCTACACCTTC. Amino acids: CASSVEQGAGGYTF.

This chain joins TRBV7-3 and TRBJ1-2; 10 bases are shared with TRBD1. This CDR3 has 14 amino acids. Germline V lookup: CDR1 SGHTA, CDR2 FQGTGA. Trimming took 5 bases from V and 6 from J; bases not matched to a gene: 6. The CDR3 coding sequence is TGTGCCAGCAGCCCCTCGACAGGGGGCAATGGCTACACCTTC. Its translation: CASSPSTGGNGYTF.

This clone was seen only once. One junction end disagrees with the germline gene, perhaps due to a read error. The chain is built from TRBV20-1 and TRBJ2-4, with TRBD1 matching 8 bases. Germline CDR1 is DFQATT and CDR2 is SNEGSKA (reference sequence). The CDR3 runs to 8 residues. The CDR3 sequence is CSASGQGF. CDR3 DNA sequence: TGCAGTGCTAGCGGACAGGGCTTT.

The gene calls are TRBV25-1 and TRBJ2-2; maybe TRBD2 (7 bases). Germline V gene sequence: CDR1 MGHDK, CDR2 SYGVNS. The CDR3 consists of 14 residues. V lost 5 bases to trimming and J lost 5 bases, with 12 bases between them. In nucleotides, the CDR3 is TGTGCCAGCAGTTCGGGGGGCGGAACCGGGGAGCTGTTTTTT. This gives the protein CASSSGGGTGELFF. Full variable domain (remainder filled in from reference TRBV25-1 and TRBJ2-2): EADIYQTPRYLVIGTGKKITLECSQTMGHDKMYWYQQDPGMELHLIHYSYGVNSTEKGDLSSESTVSRIRTEHFPLTLESARPSHTSQYLCASSSGGGTGELFFGEGSRLTVL.

The chain is built from TRBV28 and TRBJ1-1; 7 bases are a match to TRBD1. This CDR3 spans 17 amino acids. Trimming took 2 bases from V and 0 from J; bases not matched to a gene: 9. Germline loops: CDR1 MDHEN, CDR2 SYDVKM. The CDR3, as DNA: TGTGCCAGCAGTTTAGGTCTGACAGGGACATTGAACACTGAAGCTTTCTTT. Translated, it gives CASSLGLTGTLNTEAFF.

The count of this clone is one. The rearrangement uses TRBV27 and TRBJ1-1; possible D gene TRBD1, 5 bases. The CDR3 has 14 amino acids. Germline V gene lookup returns CDR1 MNHEY and CDR2 SMNVEV (reference sequence). Trimming removed 6 bases at V and 4 bases at J, with 15 bases between. CDR3 in amino acids: CASRPGGVFTEAFF. CDR3 in DNA: TGTGCCAGCAGACCCGGGGGGGTTTTCACTGAAGCTTTCTTT.

The chain joins TRBV30 to TRBJ2-1; perhaps TRBD2 as D (6 bases). The V and J ends lost 2 bases and 2 bases respectively, with 10 bases between them. CDR1 is GTSNPN, CDR2 SVGIG, per germline (reference sequence). The CDR3 loop spans 14 amino acids. The DNA of the CDR3 is TGTGCCTGGAGTCTGGGGGGTACCTACAATGAGCAGTTCTTC. It codes for CAWSLGGTYNEQFF.